The text below deals with one T cell receptor (beta chain). This clonotype has a count of ten or more. Its binding antigen is unknown. No much larger clone exists at a distance of one base, and base qualities are not known. Libraries were built with 5' RACE. Instrument on record: NextSeq 500. To correct for sequencing error and PCR bias, the TCR library protocol tagged individual cDNA molecules with unique molecular identifiers. Sequencing covered both TCR alpha and beta chains, and within each sample the abundances of alpha and beta sequences were tightly co-correlated. The authors' pipeline ran thus. Decombinator V4 was used to annotate the V gene, J gene and CDR3 of the TCR sequences. Expanded TCRs were defined as changing significantly between any two time points under a Poisson model with p below 0.0001. Abundances of TCRs were expressed as counts per million after normalisation to the total number of TCRs sequenced in each sample. TRAV1-2 paired with TRAJ12, TRAJ20 or TRAJ33 defined MAIT TCRs, while TRAV10 paired with TRAJ18 defined iNKT TCRs. VDJdb, accessed 1 November 2021, was searched for CMV, EBV and SARS-CoV-2 annotated TCRs, with TCRs annotated for multiple antigens excluded. The public reads were run again by TCRdb, first through fastp at Q25 and then through MiXCR, and only productive beta chains were kept. Every entry covers one CDR3 protein and lists the most common genes and DNA from its rows. V and J calls and clone size were set by TCRdb, not the authors. In all, the sample holds over 80,000 distinct CDR3 sequences, and approximately 12% of those were seen once. The ten largest clones add up to under 4.5% of the sample.

A case-control design nested within a healthcare worker cohort in London, UK, was used, with weekly nasopharyngeal swab PCR tests and blood sampling performed. Healthcare workers were recruited during the week of the UK lockdown, between 23 and 31 March 2020, and followed weekly for up to roughly 15 weeks. This sample stems from a study of early T cells in non-severe SARS-CoV-2 infection (dated by TCRdb to the early 2020s). About the full investigation: Because TCR sequencing was done on bulk RNA from unsorted whole blood, the alpha and beta chains could not be paired.

The study at large found these results: VDJdb matching was skewed toward anti-spike CD8 responses, so virus-specific expansions were likely underestimated and private and CD4 specificities were missed.

The CDR3 sequence holds 14 residues, the cysteine and phenylalanine included. The CDR3 DNA has 42 bases and is translated from base 1. CDR1 and CDR2 are read off the germline V gene as LGHNT and FRNRAP. From V the trimming removes 5 bases and from J it removes 4 bases, while the gene matches leave 4 bases of the junction unaccounted for. The sample was whole blood, taken at baseline. This chain joins TRBV12-5 to TRBJ1-5; TRBD1 fits 8 bases in the junction. The source of this sequence is an adult who was a healthcare worker with PCR-confirmed SARS-CoV-2 infection or an uninfected control (not recorded which). DNA sequence: TGTGCTAGTGGTCTCGGGACAGGTAATCAGCCCCAGCATTTT. It is translated as CASGLGTGNQPQHF.